One and the same sample provided the 14 T cell receptor beta chains below, sequenced in a study of Ad26.COV2.S vaccination and SARS-CoV-2 variants. Treatment here: some 20 received Ad26.COV2.S at low or high dose, single or two shots; 5 received placebo; per-sample allocation not given. Specimens were obtained on day 63 following the first vaccine or placebo injection. This table comes from immunoSEQ multiplex PCR, and its TCRdb copy is limited to in-frame clones, with some not included. The sample has roughly 300,000 clones; 88% are singletons. This specimen consisted of peripheral blood, obtained in a trial of Ad26.COV2.S vaccine versus placebo. These receptors originate from a person aged 18-60 years who received the Ad26.COV2.S COVID-19 vaccine or a placebo.

V usage is TRBV2 and J usage is TRBJ2-5; TRBD1 is a possible D gene (6 bases). CDR3 length equals 13 residues. The V end lost 2 bases, the J end lost 6 bases, and 10 bases lay between the germline ends. In germline, CDR1 is SNHLY, CDR2 FYNNEI. The CDR3 nucleotides are TGTGCCAGCAGTGAATTGGGGGCGCAGACCCAGTACTTC. It is translated as CASSELGAQTQYF.

The chain uses TRBV6-5 and TRBJ1-3, with D unresolved. V was cut by 3 bases and J by 0 bases, with 6 bases left in between. CDR1 MNHEY and CDR2 SVGAGI come from the germline V gene. The CDR3 is made up of 14 amino acids. CDR3 protein: CASSYGLSGNTIYF. The DNA of the CDR3 is TGTGCCAGCAGTTATGGCCTCTCTGGAAACACCATATATTTT.

The chain couples TRBV4-3 to TRBJ1-4; 7 bases fit TRBD1. The CDR3 totals 16 residues. Germline V CDR1 and CDR2: LGHNA, YSLEER. V lost 1 base and J lost 7; bases outside the gene matches: 9. CDR3 loop: CASSQGARDSGEKLFF. Written as DNA, the CDR3 is TGCGCCAGCAGCCAAGGAGCCAGGGACAGTGGTGAAAAACTGTTTTTT.

This rearrangement joins TRBV5-8 to TRBJ1-4; TRBD1 is a possible D gene (5 bases). The CDR3 is made up of 14 amino acids. Germline values: CDR1 SGHTS, CDR2 YDEGEE. V was clipped by 4 bases and J by 8 bases, with 15 bases between them. The CDR3 protein is CASSPGTQEEKLFF. The DNA of the CDR3 is TGTGCCAGCAGCCCCGGGACGCAGGAGGAAAAACTGTTTTTT.

The rearrangement links TRBV7-9 to TRBJ2-7; D may correspond to TRBD1 or TRBD2 (6 bases each). Germline lookup yields CDR1 SEHNR and CDR2 FQNEAQ (reference sequence). V was trimmed by 6 bases and J by 3 bases, leaving 15 bases between them. CDR3 length: 14 amino acids. CDR3 sequence (DNA): TGTGCCAGCAGTTTGGGGGGCGGAGGCTACGAGCAGTACTTC. Translated: CASSLGGGGYEQYF.

The rearrangement links TRBV18 to TRBJ1-5; TRBD1 aligns across 9 bases. The CDR3 contains 15 residues. Looked up from germline, CDR1 is KGHSH and CDR2 is LQKENI. The J segment lost 2 bases and the V segment lost 3 bases, leaving 2 bases of the junction unmatched. CDR3 nucleotides: TGTGCCAGCTCACCGGACAGGGGTCGCAATCAGCCCCAGCATTTT. Encoded protein: CASSPDRGRNQPQHF.

This clone is a singleton in its sample. The chain is built from TRBV5-1 and TRBJ1-5; 7 bases fit TRBD1. Germline assignment: CDR1 SGHRS and CDR2 YFSETQ. The CDR3 runs to 15 residues. The V gene end was trimmed by 0 bases and the J gene end by 3 bases; junction bases not matched to a gene: 3. CDR3 loop: CASSLGQGHNQPQHF. For the CDR3, the DNA is TGCGCCAGCAGCTTGGGACAGGGCCACAATCAGCCCCAGCATTTT.

This sequence joins TRBV5-4 and TRBJ1-1; the D gene is possibly TRBD1 (6 bases). Germline lookup yields CDR1 SGHNT and CDR2 YYREEE (reference sequence). The V gene lost 7 bases and the J gene lost 0 bases, with 13 bases spanning the gap. The CDR3 consists of 14 residues. CDR3 nucleotide sequence: TGTGCCAGCCTCTCGACAGGACTGAACACTGAAGCTTTCTTT. Its protein is CASLSTGLNTEAFF.

V is TRBV28 and J is TRBJ2-7; weak D call: TRBD2 (5 bases). There are 12 residues in the CDR3. From germline, CDR1 is MDHEN and CDR2 SYDVKM. Trimming took 6 bases from V and 3 from J, leaving 9 bases between them. The CDR3 region has the DNA TGTGCCAGCAGAACCACTAGCTACGAGCAGTACTTC. It specifies CASRTTSYEQYF.

A single count supports this clone. The identical CDR3 is also encoded by other nucleotide sequences in the sample. The chain combines TRBV5-1 with TRBJ2-1; D gene unclear. From germline, CDR1 is SGHRS and CDR2 YFSETQ. The CDR3 extends over 13 amino acids. V lost 2 bases to trimming and J lost 2 bases, with 5 bases between them. The CDR3 reads CASSLATYNEQFF. The CDR3 bases are TGCGCCAGCAGCTTAGCTACCTACAATGAGCAGTTCTTC.

The J gene is TRBJ1-5, the V gene TRBV6-2 or TRBV6-3; D call uncertain. Trimming removed 4 bases from V and 1 base from J, with 11 bases in between. CDR1 MNHEY and CDR2 SVGEGT come from the germline V gene. The CDR3 has 15 amino acids. In nucleotides, the CDR3 is TGTGCCAGCAGTTCTTACGGGGAGAGCAATCAGCCCCAGCATTTT. Its protein is CASSSYGESNQPQHF.

The rearrangement joins TRBV6-5 to TRBJ1-1; D possibly corresponds to TRBD1 (5 bases). V lost 2 bases, J lost 6 bases, and 16 bases lay in between. CDR1 and CDR2 (germline): MNHEY, SVGAGI. CDR3 length: 15 residues. This chain's CDR3 is CASSYVRSQGAEAFF. The CDR3 DNA sequence: TGTGCCAGCAGTTACGTCCGGAGTCAAGGGGCTGAAGCTTTCTTT.

The chain is built from TRBV28 and TRBJ1-5; 7 nucleotides line up with TRBD1. J was trimmed by 3 bases and V by 6 bases; bases with no gene match: 14. The CDR3 loop spans 17 amino acids. The germline V gene encodes CDR1 MDHEN and CDR2 SYDVKM. CDR3 sequence reads: CASRTIGPGQYNQPQHF. DNA of the CDR3: TGTGCCAGCAGGACAATCGGACCGGGACAGTACAATCAGCCCCAGCATTTT.

The rearrangement links TRBV6-1 to TRBJ2-1, with D hard to call. V shed 2 bases and J shed 10 bases, with 15 bases lying between them. Germline V gene lookup returns CDR1 MNHNS and CDR2 SASEGT. CDR3 length equals 14 residues. The CDR3 here is CASSEFYKATEQFF. DNA of the CDR3: TGTGCCAGCAGTGAATTTTATAAGGCCACCGAGCAGTTCTTC.